The 26 T cell receptor beta chains reported below all come from one sample, sequenced in a study of naive and memory T cell subsets (TCRdb year 2017). The library was produced with UMI-ligation and nested PCR. Sequencing took place on an Illumina MiSeq. The ligated cDNA was amplified in four rounds of PCR with nested alpha and beta constant region primers together with the SP2 primer. Clones were called with MiXCR by TCRdb after fastp trimmed the public reads at Q25, and only in-frame beta chains were retained. A single entry per CDR3 protein holds the most common genes and DNA from its merged rows. The sample data list around 31,000 distinct CDR3 sequences, and about 6.2% of these were observed just once. Approximately 3% of the sample is taken by the ten largest. The treatment or condition label on this specimen signifies: skin biopsy from PPD injection site in Mantoux-positive individual. A robust, sensitive protocol for the amplification, sequencing and analysis of TCRs was described in the study, in which 3' ligation of a UMI-containing oligonucleotide to TCR cDNA was used.

The starting material was skin, obtained from a tuberculin skin test site. These receptors were collected from an adult in good health.

The V and J genes are TRBV4-1 and TRBJ2-6; D possibly corresponds to TRBD1 (5 bases). Trimming removed 0 bases at V and 2 bases at J, with 17 bases between. This CDR3 has 19 residues. CDR1 and CDR2 (germline): MGHRA, YSYEKL. The CDR3 region is CASSQDWARVAPGANVLTF. The CDR3 region has the DNA TGCGCCAGCAGCCAAGATTGGGCCAGGGTGGCCCCTGGGGCCAACGTCCTGACTTTC.

This clonotype was seen many times. The rearrangement links TRBV2 to TRBJ2-1; D ambiguous. The germline V gene has CDR1 SNHLY and CDR2 FYNNEI. CDR3 length equals 14 residues. The germline V and J ends were trimmed by 8 bases and 1 base, with 12 bases remaining between them. CDR3 in amino acids: CASLSVFSYNEQFF. CDR3 sequence (DNA): TGTGCCAGCCTATCTGTGTTTTCCTACAATGAGCAGTTCTTC.

The J gene is TRBJ1-6, the V gene TRBV19; TRBD1 aligns across 9 bases. The CDR3 sequence is 17 residues long. V dropped 2 bases and J dropped 9; count of bases not matched to a gene: 11. Germline values: CDR1 LNHDA, CDR2 SQIVND (reference sequence). The DNA for the CDR3 is TGTGCCAGTAGTATAAGGAGACACGGGACAGGGATTTCACCCCTCCACTTT. Amino acid sequence: CASSIRRHGTGISPLHF.

This clonotype has a count of ten or more. The chain combines TRBV19 with TRBJ2-4, with 10 bases fitting TRBD1. The CDR3 has 15 residues. Germline lookup yields CDR1 LNHDA and CDR2 SQIVND (reference sequence). With V trimmed by 5 bases and J by 4 bases, 5 bases remained unmatched. The CDR3 DNA reads TGTGCCAGTAGTCCACGGACAGGGGGAAAAAACATTCAGTACTTC. Translation: CASSPRTGGKNIQYF.

This clonotype is deemed medium-sized. The chain combines TRBV13 with TRBJ2-1; 9 bases fit TRBD2. This CDR3 has 18 residues. Per the germline V gene, CDR1 is PRHDT and CDR2 is FYEKMQ (reference sequence). Trimming at V came to 3 bases and at J to 8 bases, leaving 17 bases not matched to a gene. This chain's CDR3 is CASSLGSGGGGAAHEQFF. CDR3 nucleotide sequence: TGTGCCAGCAGCTTGGGGTCTGGTGGCGGGGGGGCCGCTCATGAGCAGTTCTTC. Full variable domain (rest looked up from reference TRBV13 and TRBJ2-1): AAGVIQSPRHLIKEKRETATLKCYPIPRHDTVYWYQQGPGQDPQFLISFYEKMQSDKGSIPDRFSAQQFSDYHSELNMSSLELGDSALYFCASSLGSGGGGAAHEQFFGPGTRLTVL.

This clonotype has ten or more counts. The rearrangement joins TRBV2 to TRBJ1-5, with D unclear. The CDR3 runs to 13 residues. The germline V gene has CDR1 SNHLY and CDR2 FYNNEI. V shed 1 base and J shed 6 bases, with 7 bases lying between them. The CDR3 protein is CASSEVRIQPQHF. DNA for the CDR3: TGTGCCAGCAGTGAAGTTAGGATTCAGCCCCAGCATTTT.

This clonotype was counted between two and nine times. The chain recombines TRBV18 with TRBJ2-5; 9 nucleotides line up with TRBD2. V was clipped by 1 base and J by 5 bases; unmatched bases: 14. This CDR3 has 18 amino acids. The germline V gene encodes CDR1 KGHSH and CDR2 LQKENI. This CDR3 reads CASSPRGGAVSVRETQYF. The CDR3 DNA sequence: TGTGCCAGCTCACCACGCGGGGGGGCGGTCTCGGTTCGTGAGACCCAGTACTTC.

Many counts were recorded for this clonotype. The chain is built from TRBV2 and TRBJ2-1; TRBD2 aligns across 11 bases. Germline V gives CDR1 SNHLY, CDR2 FYNNEI. Losses at the gene ends were 7 bases for V and 8 bases for J; bases not matched to a gene: 10. The CDR3 is 15 residues long. The CDR3 sequence is CASTKASGGRDEQFF. CDR3 DNA sequence: TGTGCCAGCACCAAGGCTAGCGGGGGGCGGGATGAGCAGTTCTTC. The full variable domain, rest sourced from reference TRBV2 and TRBJ2-1, is EPEVTQTPSHQVTQMGQEVILRCVPISNHLYFYWYRQILGQKVEFLVSFYNNEISEKSEIFDDQFSVERPDGSNFTLKIRSTKLEDSAMYFCASTKASGGRDEQFFGPGTRLTVL.

This clonotype appeared many times. V gene TRBV5-1 combines with J gene TRBJ2-6; D ambiguous. Germline loops: CDR1 SGHRS, CDR2 YFSETQ. CDR3 length equals 14 residues. Trimming pared 4 bases from V and 0 bases from J, leaving 5 bases between. CDR3: CASSPYSGANVLTF. In DNA form, the CDR3 reads TGCGCCAGCAGCCCCTACTCTGGGGCCAACGTCCTGACTTTC.

This clonotype has just a few counts. V is TRBV27 and J is TRBJ1-4, with TRBD1 matching over 7 bases. Germline V gene data show CDR1 as MNHEY and CDR2 as SMNVEV (reference sequence). The CDR3 is 18 residues long. The J segment lost 0 bases and the V segment lost 4 bases, leaving 11 bases of the junction unmatched. The CDR3 protein is CASSSLYQTGPTNEKLFF. CDR3 DNA sequence: TGTGCCAGCAGTTCGCTCTACCAGACAGGGCCAACTAATGAAAAACTGTTTTTT. Drawing the rest from reference TRBV27 and TRBJ1-4, the complete variable domain is EAQVTQNPRYLITVTGKKLTVTCSQNMNHEYMSWYRQDPGLGLRQIYYSMNVEVTDKGDVPEGYKVSRKEKRNFPLILESPSPNQTSLYFCASSSLYQTGPTNEKLFFGSGTQLSVL.

This clonotype came up many times. The chain carries TRBV29-1 and TRBJ2-1; D ambiguous. V shed 5 bases and J shed 0 bases, with 11 bases lying between them. This CDR3 has 14 residues. Germline V gives CDR1 SQVTM, CDR2 ANQGSEA. CDR3 bases: TGCAGCGTTCCGGTGCAAGGCTCCTACAATGAGCAGTTCTTC. Translating gives CSVPVQGSYNEQFF.

This clonotype was recorded many times. V gene TRBV2 combines with J gene TRBJ2-1; D perhaps matches TRBD2 (6 bases). Germline V CDR1 and CDR2: SNHLY, FYNNEI. V was clipped by 4 bases and J by 7 bases, with 8 bases between them. The CDR3 is 12 residues long. CDR3 region: CASSGAGNEQFF. The CDR3, as DNA: TGTGCCAGCAGTGGGGCGGGGAATGAGCAGTTCTTC.

A note on this clonotype: This may be a read error: a much more frequent sequence differs by one nucleotide. V is TRBV5-8 and J is TRBJ2-7; D is possibly TRBD2 (5 bases). The V gene's germline CDR1 is SGHTS and CDR2 YDEGEE. The CDR3 is made up of 12 amino acids. CDR3 bases: TGTGCCAGCGGCTTGACCTTTCGGGGAATGTACTTC. The encoded protein is CASGLTFRGMYF.

This clonotype was picked up many times. The chain couples TRBV19 to TRBJ2-1; D might be TRBD1 or TRBD2, each matching 6 bases. Between the trimmed V and J ends, which lost 5 bases and 8 bases, there was a span of 16 bases. The CDR3 covers 14 residues. The germline V gene has CDR1 LNHDA and CDR2 SQIVND (reference sequence). This chain's CDR3 is CASSYGGGRDEQFF. DNA of the CDR3: TGTGCCAGTAGTTACGGAGGGGGAAGGGATGAGCAGTTCTTC. The variable domain in full, with the rest retrieved from reference TRBV19 and TRBJ2-1, is DGGITQSPKYLFRKEGQNVTLSCEQNLNHDAMYWYRQDPGQGLRLIYYSQIVNDFQKGDIAEGYSVSREKKESFPLTVTSAQKNPTAFYLCASSYGGGRDEQFFGPGTRLTVL.

This clonotype was counted a few times. J is TRBJ2-7 and V is TRBV19; the D is unclear. This CDR3 contains 11 residues. Germline CDR1 and CDR2: LNHDA and SQIVND (reference sequence). Trimming left V 3 bases short and J 7 bases short, with 7 bases between. In nucleotides, the CDR3 is TGTGCCAGTAGTATTGGGCGGGAGCAGTACTTC. The encoded protein is CASSIGREQYF.

The genes are TRBV19 and TRBJ2-3; D gene unclear. The CDR3 consists of 13 residues. Germline assignment: CDR1 LNHDA and CDR2 SQIVND (reference sequence). The V gene lost 5 bases and the J gene lost 1 base, with 7 bases spanning the gap. CDR3 bases: TGTGCCAGTAGTCAGCAGGGCACAGATACGCAGTATTTT. It specifies CASSQQGTDTQYF.

This clonotype showed up many times. The chain has TRBV18 and TRBJ2-4; D gene uncertain. Trimming stripped 4 bases from V and 1 base from J, with 17 bases between. The CDR3 has 17 residues. The germline V gene has CDR1 KGHSH and CDR2 LQKENI. CDR3 protein: CASSRRQVEVAKNIQYF. The CDR3 DNA sequence: TGTGCCAGCTCACGGCGCCAGGTCGAGGTGGCCAAAAACATTCAGTACTTC.

The sample holds many counts of this clonotype. The chain carries TRBV6-2 or TRBV6-3 and TRBJ2-5; TRBD2 agrees at 11 bases. With 9 bases clipped from V and 3 bases from J, the junction kept 15 bases outside the gene matches. CDR3 size: 17 residues. Germline values: CDR1 MNHEY, CDR2 SVGEGT. The CDR3 loop is CASTDGTLAGVKETQYF. For the CDR3, the DNA is TGTGCCAGTACCGACGGTACACTAGCGGGGGTCAAAGAGACCCAGTACTTC.

This clonotype has ten or more counts. The chain has TRBV19 and TRBJ2-7, with TRBD1 matching over 8 bases. V lost 3 bases, J lost 0 bases, and 1 base stayed unmatched. This CDR3 is 14 amino acids long. Per germline, CDR1 LNHDA and CDR2 SQIVND (reference sequence). This chain's CDR3 is CASSITGGSYEQYF. In DNA form, the CDR3 reads TGTGCCAGTAGTATTACAGGGGGCTCCTACGAGCAGTACTTC.

This chain uses TRBV19 with TRBJ1-5; possibly TRBD1 for D (6 bases). Trimming left V 6 bases short and J 6 bases short, with 15 bases between. The CDR3 is made up of 14 amino acids. Germline-derived CDR1 and CDR2 are LNHDA and SQIVND (reference sequence). In nucleotides, the CDR3 is TGTGCCAGTAGACCCGGGACATTAGGTCAGCCCCAGCATTTT. Translating gives CASRPGTLGQPQHF.

The chain recombines TRBV2 with TRBJ1-2; the D gene is possibly TRBD1 (5 bases). The CDR3 loop spans 14 amino acids. With 4 bases removed from V and 1 base from J, the gap between germline ends came to 10 bases. Germline-derived CDR1 and CDR2 are SNHLY and FYNNEI. Here the CDR3 DNA reads TGTGCCAGCAGTGCCCTGACAGTTAACTATGGCTACACCTTC. This translates into CASSALTVNYGYTF. The full variable domain, with the rest looked up from reference TRBV2 and TRBJ1-2, is EPEVTQTPSHQVTQMGQEVILRCVPISNHLYFYWYRQILGQKVEFLVSFYNNEISEKSEIFDDQFSVERPDGSNFTLKIRSTKLEDSAMYFCASSALTVNYGYTFGSGTRLTVV.

This chain joins TRBV10-3 and TRBJ2-1, with D perhaps TRBD2 (6 bases). Germline V gene sequence: CDR1 ENHRY, CDR2 SYGVKD. The CDR3 contains 15 residues. The V and J ends lost 4 bases and 5 bases respectively, with 15 bases between them. Here the CDR3 DNA reads TGTGCCATCAGTGCGGGGGAGAATTATCACAATGAGCAGTTCTTC. It translates to CAISAGENYHNEQFF.

This clonotype was seen ten or more times. The genes are TRBV12-3 or TRBV12-4 and TRBJ1-5, with D tentatively TRBD1 (6 bases). This CDR3 has 15 residues. V lost 5 bases, J lost 5 bases, and 16 bases lay in between. CDR3 nucleotides: TGTGCCAGCAGTGCTCCGGGGGGGGCCTATCAGCCCCAGCATTTT. Translated: CASSAPGGAYQPQHF.

The chain joins TRBV6-6 to TRBJ1-6; D is unresolved. Germline loops: CDR1 MNHNY, CDR2 SVGAGI (reference sequence). The V and J ends lost 4 bases and 3 bases respectively, with 7 bases between them. The length of the CDR3 is 14 residues. This chain's CDR3 is CASSSASYNSPLHF. In DNA, the CDR3 is TGTGCCAGCAGTTCCGCAAGCTATAATTCACCCCTCCACTTT.

There are many counts of this clonotype. The chain employs TRBV5-4 and TRBJ2-7; 7 bases align to TRBD2. V shed 2 bases, J shed 2 bases, and the junction held 13 bases outside the gene matches. The CDR3 contains 17 residues. Germline V gives CDR1 SGHNT, CDR2 YYREEE (reference sequence). This CDR3 is CASSFWGGGAGAYEQYF. The DNA for the CDR3 is TGTGCCAGCAGCTTCTGGGGCGGGGGTGCCGGGGCCTACGAGCAGTACTTC.

Worth noting for this clonotype: A much more abundant neighbour one base away suggests this may be a read error. The chain combines TRBV29-1 with TRBJ2-1, with TRBD2 matching over 7 bases. This CDR3 comprises 13 residues. CDR1 is SQVTM and CDR2 is ANQGSEA in the germline V gene. Here the CDR3 DNA reads TGCGGCGCCTGGGAGGGCTCCTACAATGAGCAGTTCTTC. The encoded protein is CGAWEGSYNEQFF.